This T cell receptor (beta chain) was found in a study of regulatory T cells in long-lasting Graves disease. There are many counts of this clonotype. HTBI primers from iRepertoire and Arm-PCR of CDR3 regions yielded the TCR beta libraries. TCRdb re-called the multiplex PCR reads through MiXCR, storing one row per CDR3 protein. The data show fewer than 600,000 distinct CDR3 sequences, with less than 25% seen just once and less than 15% held by the top ten. Trimming stripped 6 bases from V and 7 bases from J, with 12 bases between. The CDR3 runs 12 residues. The germline V gene has CDR1 MDHEN and CDR2 SYDVKM. Time point reported: persistent/refractory GD, antithyroid drugs over 5 years with positive TRAb. The TCR library was made from RNA that had been extracted from PBMCs in TRIzol.

This sequence joins TRBV28 and TRBJ1-1; D is undetermined. The sequences come from peripheral blood mononuclear cells (PBMCs), collected when the disease was refractory, from a patient treated with antithyroid drugs. The sequence was obtained from a female donor with Graves disease. CDR3 DNA: TGTGCCAGCAGCCTCCTGCTTAATGAAGCTTTCTTT. Amino acid sequence: CASSLLLNEAFF.